This TCR beta chain is drawn from a study of cytomegalovirus exposure and HLA in healthy donors. Study findings and constraints: For most TCR beta V segments, an earlier analysis put the productive rate at about 90% or about 30% of the time. Near-uniform donor sequencing depth was presumed by presence/absence analyses. The authors later found TCR association rates varying by HLA locus, with DRB1 most and HLA-C fewest. A missense variant in DCLRE1C was later tied to TCR beta V- and J-gene trimming.

With 60 Vbeta and 13 Jbeta primers, the PCR was carried out. Profiled with immunoSEQ multiplex PCR; TCRdb holds only in-frame clones, not every one. The table shows 140,000 to 150,000 clones, with about 79% occurring only once. On this clone itself: Its target is unknown.

The germline V gene encodes CDR1 SEHNR and CDR2 FQNEAQ (reference sequence). V was clipped by 1 base and J by 4 bases; unmatched bases: 6. The CDR3 spans 15 residues. The chain recombines TRBV7-9 with TRBJ2-7; 8 bases line up with TRBD1. This TCR was sampled from a woman under 40 in good health and CMV-seronegative. The sequenced sample was PBMCs. The CDR3 protein is CASSLGGQGPYEQYF. The CDR3 nucleotides read TGTGCCAGCAGCTTAGGTGGACAGGGACCTTACGAGCAGTACTTC.